This is a list of T cell receptor beta chains from one sample in a study of blood T cell repertoires in COVID-19. Here immunoSEQ multiplex PCR was the method, and the copy in TCRdb shows in-frame clones only, minus some. The data contain some 320,000 clones, about nine tenths of them singletons. The sequenced material came from PBMCs or T cells enriched from blood (not recorded which). The receptors derive from a man between 60 and 75 years old who had recovered from COVID-19. Both conserved end residues are part of each CDR3. Fields, in order: clone size, J gene, V gene, D gene, CDR3 protein, CDR3 DNA. A D gene is named only where the DNA matches it firmly. Rows may omit the clone size; those that give it use once, few, many or a size class.

>.|TRBJ2-7|TRBV6-5|.
CASSYSRRNYEQYF
TGTGCCAGCAGTTACTCGCGCAGGAACTACGAGCAGTACTTC
>.|TRBJ2-7|TRBV6-5|.
CASSSRWRVQYF
TGTGCCAGCAGTTCCAGGTGGAGGGTGCAGTACTTC
>.|TRBJ1-2|TRBV9|TRBD1
CASSADTGGMIYGYTF
TGTGCCAGCAGCGCCGACACAGGGGGTATGATCTATGGCTACACCTTC
>.|TRBJ1-2|TRBV3-1/TRBV3-2|.
CASSQRAGYTF
TGTGCCAGCAGCCAACGCGCGGGCTACACCTTC
>once|TRBJ2-1|TRBV18|.
CASRLAGFEQFF
TGTGCCAGCCGTCTGGCGGGTTTTGAGCAGTTCTTC
>.|TRBJ1-1|TRBV4-1|.
CASSQVGANTEAFF
TGCGCCAGCAGCCAAGTAGGGGCGAACACTGAAGCTTTCTTT
>medium-sized|TRBJ2-3|TRBV7-3|TRBD1
CASSSTGAYTDTQYF
TGTGCCAGCAGCTCGACAGGGGCGTACACAGATACGCAGTATTTT
>.|TRBJ2-2|TRBV5-1|.
CASSLGSGTGELFF
TGCGCCAGCAGCTTGGGGAGCGGGACCGGGGAGCTGTTTTTT
>.|TRBJ2-3|TRBV5-6|.
CASSLFPGSYGTDTQYF
TGTGCCAGCAGCTTGTTCCCCGGGAGTTATGGCACAGATACGCAGTATTTT
>.|TRBJ1-4|TRBV28|.
CASSLGGADEKLFF
TGTGCCAGCAGTTTAGGGGGCGCGGATGAAAAACTGTTTTTT
>.|TRBJ2-2|TRBV11-2|.
CASSLALNSPNTGELFF
TGTGCCAGCAGCTTAGCCTTAAACAGTCCGAACACCGGGGAGCTGTTTTTT